This T cell receptor beta chain was captured in a study of CD8+ T cells in alopecia areata. Looked up from germline, CDR1 is MGHRA and CDR2 is YSYEKL. With V trimmed by 2 bases and J by 9 bases, 15 bases remained unmatched. The CDR3 extends over 18 amino acids. The treatment: oral pan-JAK inhibitor, 5-10 mg twice daily. Sequencing templates came from extracted RNA that was reverse transcribed into cDNA. Assay: immunoSEQ multiplex PCR; the TCRdb copy retains only in-frame clones and omits some. This table has about 180,000 clones, about 61% appearing once. This clonotype was sampled from a human donor with alopecia areata. Sequenced material: CD4+ T cells sorted from blood, taken at approximately week 61, from a patient treated with tofacitinib. V usage is TRBV4-1 and J usage is TRBJ2-1, with 11 bases that match TRBD1. In nucleotides, the CDR3 is TGCGCCAGCAGCCAACCTCAATTCCGGACAGGGGGCTTAGGTGAGCAGTTCTTC. As protein: CASSQPQFRTGGLGEQFF.